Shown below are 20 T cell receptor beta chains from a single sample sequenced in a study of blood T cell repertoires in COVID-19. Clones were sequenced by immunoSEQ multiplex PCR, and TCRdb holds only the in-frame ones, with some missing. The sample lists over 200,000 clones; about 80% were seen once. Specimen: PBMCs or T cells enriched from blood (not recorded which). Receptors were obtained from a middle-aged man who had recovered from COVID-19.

CDR3: CAVRQGAGGYTF. In nucleotides, the CDR3 is TGTGCCGTACGACAGGGGGCTGGTGGCTACACCTTC. J is TRBJ1-2 and V is TRBV2, with 10 nucleotides matching TRBD1. The germline gives CDR1 SNHLY, CDR2 FYNNEI. J gave up 7 bases and V 11 bases, and 7 bases lay outside the gene matches. The CDR3 loop spans 12 amino acids.

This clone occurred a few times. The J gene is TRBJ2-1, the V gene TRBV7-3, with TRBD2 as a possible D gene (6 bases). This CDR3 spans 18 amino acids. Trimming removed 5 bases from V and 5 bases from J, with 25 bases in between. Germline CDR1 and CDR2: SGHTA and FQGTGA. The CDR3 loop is CASSPGGERASPDNEQFF. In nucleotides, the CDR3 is TGTGCCAGCAGCCCAGGAGGGGAGCGGGCAAGCCCTGACAATGAGCAGTTCTTC.

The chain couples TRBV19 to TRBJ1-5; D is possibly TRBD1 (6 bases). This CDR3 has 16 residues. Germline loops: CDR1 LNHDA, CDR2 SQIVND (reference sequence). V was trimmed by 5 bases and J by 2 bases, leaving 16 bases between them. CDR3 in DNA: TGTGCCAGTAGTTTCTCTCTAACAGGGCGCAATCAGCCCCAGCATTTT. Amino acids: CASSFSLTGRNQPQHF.

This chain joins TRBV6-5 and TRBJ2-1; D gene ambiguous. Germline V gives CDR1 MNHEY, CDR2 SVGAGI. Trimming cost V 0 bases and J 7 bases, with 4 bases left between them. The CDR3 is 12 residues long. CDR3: CASSYSTNEQFF. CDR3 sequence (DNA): TGTGCCAGCAGTTACTCGACTAATGAGCAGTTCTTC.

Written as DNA, the CDR3 is TGTGCCAGCAGGTCCCCAGGGAGGGGCAATCAGCCCCAGCATTTT. As protein: CASRSPGRGNQPQHF. The chain links TRBV28 to TRBJ1-5; maybe TRBD1 (5 bases). The CDR3 sequence is 15 residues long. The germline V gene encodes CDR1 MDHEN and CDR2 SYDVKM. Trimming pared 6 bases from V and 2 bases from J, leaving 14 bases between.

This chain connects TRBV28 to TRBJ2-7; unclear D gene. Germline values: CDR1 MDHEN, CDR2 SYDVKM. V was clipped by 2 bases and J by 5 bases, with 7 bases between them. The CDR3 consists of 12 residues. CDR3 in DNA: TGTGCCAGCAGTTTAAGCCGAGACGAGCAGTACTTC. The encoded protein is CASSLSRDEQYF.

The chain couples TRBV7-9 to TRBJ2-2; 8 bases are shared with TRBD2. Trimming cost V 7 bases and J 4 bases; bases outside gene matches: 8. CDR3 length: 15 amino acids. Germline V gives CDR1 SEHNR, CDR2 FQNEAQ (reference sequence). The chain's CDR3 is CASNPRGGSTGELFF. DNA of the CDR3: TGTGCCAGCAACCCTCGGGGGGGCAGCACCGGGGAGCTGTTTTTT. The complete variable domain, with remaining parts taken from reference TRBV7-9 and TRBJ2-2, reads DTGVSQNPRHKITKRGQNVTFRCDPISEHNRLYWYRQTLGQGPEFLTYFQNEAQLEKSRLLSDRFSAERPKGSFSTLEIQRTEQGDSAMYLCASNPRGGSTGELFFGEGSRLTVL.

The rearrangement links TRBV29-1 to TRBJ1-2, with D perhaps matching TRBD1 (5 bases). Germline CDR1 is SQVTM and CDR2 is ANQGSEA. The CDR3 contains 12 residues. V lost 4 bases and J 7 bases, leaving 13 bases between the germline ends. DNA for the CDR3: TGCAGCGTTGGCGAGCAGGGATTTGGCTACACCTTC. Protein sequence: CSVGEQGFGYTF.

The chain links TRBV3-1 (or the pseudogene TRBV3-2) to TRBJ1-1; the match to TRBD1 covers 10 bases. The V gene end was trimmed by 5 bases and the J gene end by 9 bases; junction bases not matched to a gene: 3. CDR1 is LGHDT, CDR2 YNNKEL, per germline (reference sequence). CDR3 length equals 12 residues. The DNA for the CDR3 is TGTGCCAGCAGCTGGGACAGGGGAAAAGCTTTCTTT. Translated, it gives CASSWDRGKAFF.

The DNA of the CDR3 is TGTGCCAGCAGTTTAAATGAGATCCCCCGGCAGTACTTC. It translates to CASSLNEIPRQYF. The J gene is TRBJ2-7, the V gene TRBV12-3 or TRBV12-4; D is undetermined. V lost 2 bases to trimming and J lost 9 bases, with 14 bases between them. There are 13 residues in the CDR3.

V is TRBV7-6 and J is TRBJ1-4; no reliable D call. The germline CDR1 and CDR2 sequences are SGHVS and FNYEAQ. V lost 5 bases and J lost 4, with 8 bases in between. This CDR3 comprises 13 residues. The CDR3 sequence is CASSPTGNEKLFF. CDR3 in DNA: TGTGCCAGCAGCCCAACGGGTAATGAAAAACTGTTTTTT.

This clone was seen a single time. The CDR3 region is CASSYLAGVADTQYF. The CDR3 bases are TGTGCCAGCAGTTACTTAGCGGGGGTGGCAGATACGCAGTATTTT. The chain couples TRBV6-2 or TRBV6-3 to TRBJ2-3; 9 bases align to TRBD2. The CDR3 is 15 residues long. CDR1 and CDR2 from the germline V gene are MNHEY and SVGEGT. J was trimmed by 4 bases and V by 1 base; bases with no gene match: 3.

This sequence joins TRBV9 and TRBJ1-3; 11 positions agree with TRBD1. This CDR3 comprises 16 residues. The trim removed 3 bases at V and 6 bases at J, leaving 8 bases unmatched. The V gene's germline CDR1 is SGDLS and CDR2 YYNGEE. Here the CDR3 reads CASSAFRDRGENTIYF. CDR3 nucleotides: TGTGCCAGCAGCGCTTTCCGGGACAGGGGGGAAAACACCATATATTTT.

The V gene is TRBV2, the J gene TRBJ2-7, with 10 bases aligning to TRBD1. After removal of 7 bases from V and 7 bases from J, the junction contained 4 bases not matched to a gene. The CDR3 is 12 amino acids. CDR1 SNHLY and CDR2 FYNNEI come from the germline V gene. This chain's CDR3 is CASTGTGEEQYF. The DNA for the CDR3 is TGTGCCAGCACCGGGACAGGGGAAGAGCAGTACTTC.

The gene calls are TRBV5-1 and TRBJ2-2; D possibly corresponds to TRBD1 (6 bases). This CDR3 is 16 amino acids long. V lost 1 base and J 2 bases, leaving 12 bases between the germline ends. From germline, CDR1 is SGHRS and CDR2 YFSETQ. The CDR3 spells CASSLPPDRNTGELFF. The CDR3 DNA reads TGCGCCAGCAGCTTGCCTCCGGACAGAAACACCGGGGAGCTGTTTTTT.

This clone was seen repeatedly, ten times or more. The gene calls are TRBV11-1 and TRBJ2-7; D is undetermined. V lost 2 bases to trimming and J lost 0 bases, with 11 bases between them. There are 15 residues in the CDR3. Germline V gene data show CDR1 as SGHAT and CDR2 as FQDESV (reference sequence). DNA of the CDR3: TGTGCCAGCAGCTTATTCAGATCCAGCTCCTACGAGCAGTACTTC. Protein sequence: CASSLFRSSSYEQYF. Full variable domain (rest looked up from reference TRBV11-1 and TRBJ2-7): EAEVAQSPRYKITEKSQAVAFWCDPISGHATLYWYRQILGQGPELLVQFQDESVVDDSQLPKDRFSAERLKGVDSTLKIQPAELGDSAMYLCASSLFRSSSYEQYFGPGTRLTVT.

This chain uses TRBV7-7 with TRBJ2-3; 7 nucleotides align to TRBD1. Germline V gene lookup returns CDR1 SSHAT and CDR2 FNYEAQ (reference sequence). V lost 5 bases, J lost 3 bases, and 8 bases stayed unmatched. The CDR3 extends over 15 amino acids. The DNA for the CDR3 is TGTGCCAGCAGCCCGGACAGGTTGGCTACAGATACGCAGTATTTT. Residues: CASSPDRLATDTQYF.

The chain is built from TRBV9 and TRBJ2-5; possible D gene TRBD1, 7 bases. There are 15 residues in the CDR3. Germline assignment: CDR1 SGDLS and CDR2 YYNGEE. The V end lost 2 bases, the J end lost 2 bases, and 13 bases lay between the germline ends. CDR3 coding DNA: TGTGCCAGCAGCGTCGGGGGACAGCGTCAAGAGACCCAGTACTTC. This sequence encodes CASSVGGQRQETQYF.

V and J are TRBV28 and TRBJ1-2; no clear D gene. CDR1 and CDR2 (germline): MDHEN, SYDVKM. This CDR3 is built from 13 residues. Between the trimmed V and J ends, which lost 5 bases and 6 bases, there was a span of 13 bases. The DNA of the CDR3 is TGTGCCAGCAGTGCTGAAACAGTTAATGGCTACACCTTC. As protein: CASSAETVNGYTF.

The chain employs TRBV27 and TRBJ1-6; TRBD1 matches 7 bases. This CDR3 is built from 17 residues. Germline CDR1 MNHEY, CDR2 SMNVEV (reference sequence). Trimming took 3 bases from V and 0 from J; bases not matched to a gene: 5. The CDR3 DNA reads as TGTGCCAGCAGTTTCCGACAGGGAACCTCCTATAATTCACCCCTCCACTTT. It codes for CASSFRQGTSYNSPLHF.